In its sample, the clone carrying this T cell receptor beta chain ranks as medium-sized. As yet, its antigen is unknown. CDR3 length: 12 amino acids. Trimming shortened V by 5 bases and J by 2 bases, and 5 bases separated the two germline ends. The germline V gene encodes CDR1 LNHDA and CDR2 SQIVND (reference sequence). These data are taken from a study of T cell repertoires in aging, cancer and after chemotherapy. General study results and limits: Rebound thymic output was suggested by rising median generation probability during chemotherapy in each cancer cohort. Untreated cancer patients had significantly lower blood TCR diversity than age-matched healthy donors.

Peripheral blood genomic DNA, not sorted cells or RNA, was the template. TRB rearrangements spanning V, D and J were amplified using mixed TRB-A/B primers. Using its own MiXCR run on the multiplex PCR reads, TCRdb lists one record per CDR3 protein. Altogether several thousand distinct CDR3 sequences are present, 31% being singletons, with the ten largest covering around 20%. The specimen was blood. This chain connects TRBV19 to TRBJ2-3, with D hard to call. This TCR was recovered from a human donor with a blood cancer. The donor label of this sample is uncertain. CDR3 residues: CASSPHTDTQYF. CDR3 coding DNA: TGTGCCAGTAGTCCTCACACAGATACGCAGTATTTT.